The entry below gives a single T cell receptor (beta chain) sequence along with its context. The sample belongs to a study of identical twins. MiXCR, run by TCRdb on the 5' RACE reads, gives a single entry per CDR3 protein. This table has 450,000 to 600,000 distinct CDR3 sequences, about 20% appearing once. The V gene's germline CDR1 is SGHRS and CDR2 YFSETQ. Trimming stripped 5 bases from V and 3 bases from J, with 14 bases between. This CDR3 is built from 15 residues. The same data also contributed to another study, on yellow fever vaccine responses in identical twins.

The TCR was taken from a young woman in good health. V gene TRBV5-1 combines with J gene TRBJ2-2; maybe TRBD1 (7 bases). Specimen: CD4+ T cells sorted from blood. The CDR3 nucleotides read TGCGCCAGCAGAGGAGGGGGCGCGGACACCGGGGAGCTGTTTTTT. Translating gives CASRGGGADTGELFF.